This T cell receptor (beta chain) was sequenced for a study of cytomegalovirus exposure and HLA in healthy donors (dated by TCRdb to about 2017). Study-wide context: According to a later analysis, one platform produced both the roughly 120 validation repertoires and the 670 or so repertoires of the first cohort. The study aimed to test whether cataloging public T cell receptors could reveal signatures of past pathogen exposure. High-throughput TCR immunosequencing, statistical association of individual TCRs with disease status, and machine learning were combined to predict cytomegalovirus infection status. A separate validation cohort of over a hundred different subjects was used in addition to the 666-subject first cohort. Study-wide conclusions, independent of this receptor: The authors suggested that the approach could potentially be extended to other disease states and immunological phenotypes. In vitro tests confirmed that a few of the cytomegalovirus-associated TCR beta chains recognize cytomegalovirus antigens. Across donors, most TCR sequences were observed very rarely, whereas some public TCRs were present in many individuals. The study listed 150 to 200 TCR beta chains as associated with cytomegalovirus. The classifier was reported to diagnose cytomegalovirus status with high specificity and sensitivity in both the original cohort and the validation cohort. A later analysis found that TCRs clustered in the first cohort also tended to co-occur in the roughly 120 validation repertoires, with approximately 93% of cluster scores above 0. The validation cohort had no HLA typing available for a later analysis, so co-occurrence within that cohort was assessed over all 110 or so repertoires.

Comment on this clone: It lacks a known antigen. No base-level quality is on record; no much larger clone is a single base apart.

The donors were included in the validation cohort of 120 subjects, a group kept apart from the roughly 700-subject first cohort. The library was produced with the immunoSEQ multiplex PCR assay. On the authors' methods: A statistical classification framework was built to diagnose cytomegalovirus status from the catalog of TCR beta chain sequences. TCRdb took this table from immuneACCESS and kept in-frame rearrangements with V and J called. Such tables lack part of the clones; where checked against another copy, unresolved V genes explain under half of the gap, and the rest is unexplained. That table is the source of V, J and clone size, and D and trimming were worked out from the DNA. This sample has 55,000 to 65,000 clones in its table, and roughly 94% of those were observed once. Of the sample, around 5.5% falls within the top ten clones. The CDR3 sequence holds 15 residues, the cysteine and phenylalanine included. CDR3 DNA is the only sequence kept; it has 45 bases, read in frame from the first base. CDR1 SQVTM and CDR2 ANQGSEA were looked up in the germline V gene. The junction shows trimming of 4 bases on V and 0 bases on J, plus 13 bases between the germline ends.

Recombination linked TRBV29-1 to TRBJ2-1; the D region possibly corresponds to TRBD2 (6 bases align). The sample taken for sequencing was PBMCs. The TCR originated in a woman aged 18-29 years in good health and CMV-seropositive. The CDR3 protein: CSVVGSGLSYNEQFF. The bases are TGCAGCGTTGTTGGTAGCGGACTCTCCTACAATGAGCAGTTCTTC.